This T cell receptor beta chain was sequenced for a study of beta chain features in type 1 diabetes. Overall study context: No patient-donor differences in age, gender, total cells or subset yield.

Whole-study findings and limits: VDJ junctions from patients with type 1 diabetes contained fewer insertions and more deletions. Within each of all four CD4+ subsets, Type 1 diabetes patients had TCRB CDR3s that were moderately but significantly shorter.

This clone was recorded once. The antigen is not known. The entirety of the isolated RNA underwent reverse transcription, so expressed TCRB transcripts were sequenced. Method: immunoSEQ multiplex PCR; TCRdb's copy keeps in-frame clones and lacks some. The sample includes 640,000 or so clones, around 15% of them seen just once. The receptor was isolated from a man younger than 35 with type 1 diabetes. Material for sequencing was naive CD4+ T cells from blood.

The CDR3 region is CASSHLQGSNTEAFF. The CDR3 DNA sequence: TGTGCCAGCAGCCACTTACAAGGGAGCAACACTGAAGCTTTCTTT. The chain recombines TRBV4-2 with TRBJ1-1, with D unclear. Germline-derived CDR1 and CDR2 are LGHNA and YNFKEQ. The CDR3 loop spans 15 amino acids. V gave up 3 bases and J gave up 2 bases, with 13 bases separating them.